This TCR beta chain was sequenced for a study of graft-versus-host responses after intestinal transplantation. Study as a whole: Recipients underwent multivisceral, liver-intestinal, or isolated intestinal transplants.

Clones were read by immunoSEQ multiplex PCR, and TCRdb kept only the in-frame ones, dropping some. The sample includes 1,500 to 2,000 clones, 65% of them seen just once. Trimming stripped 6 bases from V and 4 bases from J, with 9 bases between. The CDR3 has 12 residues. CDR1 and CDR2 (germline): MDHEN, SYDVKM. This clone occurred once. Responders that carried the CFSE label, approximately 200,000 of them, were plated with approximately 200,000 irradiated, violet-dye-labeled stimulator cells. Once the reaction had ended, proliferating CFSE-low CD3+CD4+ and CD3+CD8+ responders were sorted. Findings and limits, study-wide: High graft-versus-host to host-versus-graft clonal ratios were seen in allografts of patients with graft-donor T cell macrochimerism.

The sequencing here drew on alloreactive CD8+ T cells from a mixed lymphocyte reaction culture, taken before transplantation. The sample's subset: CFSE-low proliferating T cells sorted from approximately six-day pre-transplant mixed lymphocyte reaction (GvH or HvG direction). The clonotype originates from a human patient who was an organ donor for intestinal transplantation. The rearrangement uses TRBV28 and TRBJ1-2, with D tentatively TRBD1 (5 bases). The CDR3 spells CASSLDSYGYTF. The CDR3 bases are TGTGCCAGCAGCCTTGACAGCTATGGCTACACCTTC.